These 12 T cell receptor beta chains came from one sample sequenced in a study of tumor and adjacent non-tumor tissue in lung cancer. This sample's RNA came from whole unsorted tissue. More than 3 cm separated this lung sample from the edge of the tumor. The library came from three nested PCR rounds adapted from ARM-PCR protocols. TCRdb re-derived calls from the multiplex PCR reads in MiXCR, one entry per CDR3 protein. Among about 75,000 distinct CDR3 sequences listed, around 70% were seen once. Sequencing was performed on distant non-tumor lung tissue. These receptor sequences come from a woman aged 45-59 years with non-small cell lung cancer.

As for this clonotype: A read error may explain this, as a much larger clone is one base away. Here the CDR3 reads CTSTPFRQEQFF. The CDR3 DNA follows: TGTACCAGCACCCCCTTTCGCCAGGAGCAGTTCTTC. This chain links TRBV6-1 with TRBJ2-1, with D unresolved. Germline V gene sequence: CDR1 MNHNS, CDR2 SASEGT. There are 12 residues in the CDR3.

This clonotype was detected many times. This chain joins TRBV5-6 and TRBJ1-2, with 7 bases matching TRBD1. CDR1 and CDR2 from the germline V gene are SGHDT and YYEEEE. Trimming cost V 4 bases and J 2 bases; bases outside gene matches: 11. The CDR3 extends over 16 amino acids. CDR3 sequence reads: CASSPTGTARNYGYTF. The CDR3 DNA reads TGTGCCAGCAGCCCAACCGGGACAGCGAGGAACTATGGCTACACCTTC.

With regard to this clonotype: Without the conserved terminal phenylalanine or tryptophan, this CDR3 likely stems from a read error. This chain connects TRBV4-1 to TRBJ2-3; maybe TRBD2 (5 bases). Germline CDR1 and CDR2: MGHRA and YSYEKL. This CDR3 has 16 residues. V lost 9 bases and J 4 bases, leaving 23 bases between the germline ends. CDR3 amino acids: CARNQDGIGWADTQYY. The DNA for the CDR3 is TGCGCCAGGAACCAAGACGGGATAGGCTGGGCAGATACGCAGTATTAT.

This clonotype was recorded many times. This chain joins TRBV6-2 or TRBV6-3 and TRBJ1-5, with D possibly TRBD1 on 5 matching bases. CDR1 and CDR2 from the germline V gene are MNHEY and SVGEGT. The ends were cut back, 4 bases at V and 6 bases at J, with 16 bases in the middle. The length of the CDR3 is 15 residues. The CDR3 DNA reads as TGTGCCAGCAGTTGGGTCGGGGGAATCAGTCAGCCCCAGCATTTT. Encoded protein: CASSWVGGISQPQHF.

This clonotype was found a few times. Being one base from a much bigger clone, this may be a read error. CDR3 region: CASSLALSGYYEQYF. The CDR3 nucleotides read TGTGCCAGCAGCTTAGCACTTAGCGGGTACTACGAGCAGTACTTC. This rearrangement joins TRBV13 to TRBJ2-7; 7 nucleotides agree with TRBD2. The CDR3 runs 15 residues. Germline values: CDR1 PRHDT, CDR2 FYEKMQ (reference sequence). V gave up 1 base and J gave up 3 bases; unmatched junction bases: 6.

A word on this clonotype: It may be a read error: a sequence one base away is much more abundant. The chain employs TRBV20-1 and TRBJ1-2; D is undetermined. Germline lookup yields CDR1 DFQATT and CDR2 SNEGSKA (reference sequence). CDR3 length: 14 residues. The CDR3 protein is CSTRENFGSNGYTF. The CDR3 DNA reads TGCAGTACTAGAGAAAATTTTGGGTCGAATGGCTACACCTTC.

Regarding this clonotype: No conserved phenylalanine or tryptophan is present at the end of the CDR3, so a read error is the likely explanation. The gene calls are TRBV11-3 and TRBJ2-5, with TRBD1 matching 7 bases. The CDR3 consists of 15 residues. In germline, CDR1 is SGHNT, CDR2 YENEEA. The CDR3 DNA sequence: TGTGCCATCAGCTCGTCCAGGACAGGCGATAGGACCCAGTACATC. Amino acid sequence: CAISSSRTGDRTQYI.

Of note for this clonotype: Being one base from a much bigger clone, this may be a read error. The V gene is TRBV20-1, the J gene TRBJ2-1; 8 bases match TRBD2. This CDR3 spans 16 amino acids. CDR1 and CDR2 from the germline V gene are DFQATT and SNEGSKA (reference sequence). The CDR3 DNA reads TGCAGTGCTAGAGATCCGACCGGGAGGGCCCACAATGAGCACTTCTTC. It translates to CSARDPTGRAHNEHFF.

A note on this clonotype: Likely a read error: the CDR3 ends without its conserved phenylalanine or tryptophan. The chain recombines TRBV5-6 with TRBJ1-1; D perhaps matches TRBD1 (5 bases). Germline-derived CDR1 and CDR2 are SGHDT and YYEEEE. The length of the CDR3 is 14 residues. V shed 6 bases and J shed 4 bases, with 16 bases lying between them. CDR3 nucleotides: TGTGCCAGCAACATGCAGGGAGCTGGCACTGAAGCTTTCTTG. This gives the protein CASNMQGAGTEAFL.

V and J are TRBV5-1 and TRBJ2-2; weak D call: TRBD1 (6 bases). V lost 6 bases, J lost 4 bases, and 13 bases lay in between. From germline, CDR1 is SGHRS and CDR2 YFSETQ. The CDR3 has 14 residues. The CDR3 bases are TGCGCCAGCACCAGGGACATCGCCACCGGGGAGCTGTTTTTT. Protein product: CASTRDIATGELFF.

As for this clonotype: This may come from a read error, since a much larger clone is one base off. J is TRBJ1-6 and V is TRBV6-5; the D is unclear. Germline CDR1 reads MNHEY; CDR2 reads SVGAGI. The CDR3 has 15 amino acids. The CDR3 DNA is TGTGCCAGCAGGGACTTCATGGGTCCGAATTCACACCTCCACTTT. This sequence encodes CASRDFMGPNSHLHF.

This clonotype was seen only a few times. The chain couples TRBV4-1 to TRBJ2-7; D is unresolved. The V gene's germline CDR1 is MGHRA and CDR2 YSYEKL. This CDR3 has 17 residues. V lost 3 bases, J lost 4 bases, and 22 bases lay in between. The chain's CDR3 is CASSQPSNGSPSYEQYF. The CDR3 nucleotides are TGCGCCAGCAGCCAGCCCTCTAACGGTAGTCCCTCGTACGAGCAGTACTTC.